This T cell receptor beta chain was sequenced during a study of cytomegalovirus exposure and HLA in healthy donors (dated by TCRdb to about 2017). Notes on the research overall: An earlier analysis of roughly 570 of the donors reported approximately 260 Gb of sequence data and about 120 million unique TCR beta sequences obtained from roughly 180 million T cells. Typing coverage varied by locus: roughly 629-640 donors for A, B, C, DRB1 and DQB1; roughly 510 for DQA1; some 610 for DPA1; fewer than 480 for DPB1. In a later genetic analysis, genome-wide SNP genotypes for 398 of the 666 donors were used, and that subset was treated as a discovery cohort. In a later analysis, previously published TCR beta repertoires from 666 donors were re-analyzed and high-resolution HLA genotyping was added so that TCR occurrence patterns could be studied. Among almost 400 genotyped donors of the cohort, an average of 235,054 unique TCR beta nucleotide sequences were sequenced per donor, around 20% of them non-productive. The study combined high-throughput TCR immunosequencing, statistical association of individual TCRs with disease status, and machine learning to predict cytomegalovirus infection status. Because of strong linkage in the cohort, roughly 5 DR-DQ haplotypes were treated as single units for association and clustering. Around 320 gigabases of sequencing data and tens of millions of unique TCR sequences were included in an early release covering around 650 HLA-typed donors. Donor age, sex, ethnicity and CMV serostatus were collected together with the repertoire data. The study used immunosequencing to profile the T cell repertoires of approximately 640 subjects and linked those repertoires to cytomegalovirus serostatus. Of the 300 to 400 genotyped donors, over 70% fell in the genetic ancestry cluster associated with self-reported Caucasian donors. Along with the approximately 600-subject first cohort, a separate validation cohort of approximately 110 different subjects was used. The later analysis used no new phenotypic data to find candidate immune exposures, relying instead on TCR beta sequences and their occurrence across donors. An earlier analysis of some 600 of the donors applied high-throughput TCR beta sequencing to assess whether each TCR beta V gene segment acted as functional or pseudogenic. Every repertoire in the discovery cohort had been generated on one and the same sequencing platform. The aim of the study was to test whether cataloging public T cell receptors could identify signatures of past pathogen exposure. HLA typing covered class I and class II loci at four-digit resolution. What the study reported, not specific to this receptor: In an earlier analysis of roughly 560 of the donors, most TCR beta V segments were observed in productive rearrangements about 87% or about 30% of the time, broadly matching IMGT annotations. Correlated functional status among segregating V segments might reflect linkage disequilibrium, but an unknown experimental factor could not be ruled out. Roughly uniform sequencing depth across donors was assumed in presence/absence analyses, although this assumption may not hold. The only immune exposure information available for the cohort was CMV serostatus. In a later analysis, most CMV-associated TCR beta chains were found to appear HLA-restricted, with HLA associations seemingly driven largely by CMV exposure. In a later analysis, several top co-occurrence clusters were reported to appear linked to parvovirus B19, influenza, CMV and Epstein-Barr virus. When HLA alleles, especially DR and DQ, strongly co-occurred, TCR associations were difficult to assign to individual alleles. This cohort had only TCR beta chains sequenced, and the lack of alpha or paired-chain data limited which features could be detected. The earlier analysis of nearly 600 of the donors excluded fewer than 20 rarely observed V segments, including chromosome 9 orphons, because counts were too low. According to the authors, the approach could potentially be generalized to other disease states and immunological phenotypes. A total of 150 or so TCR beta chains were listed by the study as associated with cytomegalovirus. In vitro tests confirmed that three of the cytomegalovirus-associated TCR beta chains recognize cytomegalovirus antigens. A further reported finding was that TCR beta sequences accurately predicted the HLA-A and HLA-B alleles for most subjects in the first cohort. HLA typing was unavailable for some donors at each locus, so association tests used only the typed subset. An association between a missense DCLRE1C variant and V-gene and J-gene trimming of TCR beta chains was found in a later genetic analysis and replicated in an independent cohort. Because the 87-base-pair reads could not distinguish some IMGT-functional V segments, including TRBV6-2 and TRBV6-3, those segments were excluded. Most TCR sequences were observed very rarely across donors, whereas some public TCRs were present in many individuals. A cluster of highly shared sequence variants was judged likely to represent a technical artifact of the sequencing pipeline. Compared with the approximately 670-donor mean, donors in an Asian-associated ancestry cluster had fewer N-insertions in productive TCRs, according to a later genetic analysis. A later analysis found that HLA-associated TCR beta chains were more clonally expanded and had lower generation probabilities than equally common non-associated chains. A later analysis found that TCR association rates varied across HLA loci, with DRB1 alleles showing the most associated TCRs and HLA-C alleles the fewest. The classifier was reported to diagnose cytomegalovirus status with high specificity and sensitivity in both the original cohort and the validation cohort. In a later analysis, more than 15,000 TCR beta sequences were associated with specific HLA alleles at a false discovery rate of 0.05.

Comments on this clone: Which antigen it targets is not known. No base quality information exists; no much larger clone differs at one position.

The germline V and J ends show losses of 5 bases and 9 bases respectively, and no gene match explains 6 bases of the junction. The CDR3 sequence holds 14 residues, the cysteine and phenylalanine included. Just CDR3 DNA is preserved here, 42 bases in frame from base 1. CDR1 is given as SGHAT and CDR2 as FQNNGV, both from the germline V gene. Library preparation employed the immunoSEQ multiplex PCR assay. A mixture of 60 forward primers for TCR Vbeta segments and 13 reverse primers for TCR Jbeta segments was used in the multiplex PCR. A multiplex PCR assay on genomic DNA amplified the CDR3 region of rearranged TCR beta genes. The amplified TCR beta libraries were sequenced on the Illumina HiSeq System as 87-base-pair reads. The paper's data handling went like this. Across the 670 or so repertoires, a later analysis counted some 80 million unique TCR beta chains, roughly 11 million of which were shared by at least two donors. Raw reads were error-corrected and collapsed into unique sequences by a nearest-neighbor algorithm in which closely related sequences were merged to remove PCR and sequencing errors. CDR3 sequences were aligned to IMGT reference sequences to assign V, D and J gene segments. For a sequence to be retained, a match of at least six nucleotides to both a V gene segment and a J gene segment was required. A rearrangement counted as productive if the CDR3 had no stop codons and remained in frame with V and J, and every other rearrangement counted as non-productive. CDR3 was defined according to IMGT convention as the region running from the second conserved V-encoded cysteine to the conserved J-encoded phenylalanine. The earlier analysis of about 500 of the donors excluded sequences that lacked an unambiguous match to a single V gene segment. In an earlier analysis of some 590 of the donors, a V segment was called functional when productive rearrangements were above 56.7%, and segregating when the standard deviation between donors exceeded 5%. To diagnose cytomegalovirus status from the catalog of TCR beta chain sequences, a statistical classification framework was built. In a later analysis, TCR nucleotide sequences were compared against IMGT/GENE-DB human TR gene sequences so that V and J genes could be assigned. A later analysis assigned CDR3 sequences and most-parsimonious VDJ recombination scenarios with the TCRdist pipeline. In a later analysis, each TCR beta chain was defined by its CDR3 amino acid sequence together with its V-gene family, and reads lacking a unique V-gene family were excluded. In a later analysis, around 650 highly shared, low-generation-probability nucleotide sequences were removed to address suspected cross-contamination and a sequencing artifact. A later analysis calculated a clonal expansion index for each public chain from normalized within-repertoire ranks of inferred template counts. Generation probabilities in a later analysis came from a VDJ recombination model fitted to out-of-frame rearrangements, and those results were checked against IGoR. In a later analysis, TCR-TCR, TCR-HLA and TCR-CMV co-occurrence was scored with hypergeometric tests, and a repertoire-size bias correction was applied to TCR pairs. In a later analysis, false discovery rates were estimated by permuting HLA or CMV assignments 20 times. In a later analysis, co-occurring TCRs were grouped using DBSCAN, with TCRdist sequence similarity added in when clustering inside HLA-allele-positive subsets. Repertoires with fewer than 30,000 or more than 120,000 public chains, plus five repertoires with anomalous nucleotide sharing, were excluded from co-occurrence clustering. Entries here come from immuneACCESS through TCRdb and include only in-frame sequences with V and J called. Some clones fail to appear in such tables; in the studies checked, an unresolved V gene covers under half of the shortfall, and the cause of the remainder is unknown. That table supplies the V and J calls and clone size; D and trimming were determined from the DNA. The sample table contains about 200,000 clones; only one count was recorded for roughly 13% of them. The ten biggest clones cover 7.8% of the sample.

The cohort comprised around 700 healthy bone marrow donors. Cohort members were all nominally healthy when sampled, although unrecorded immune exposures were likely present. The donor tested CMV seropositive and was one of the 289 seropositive cohort members. A peripheral blood sample was provided by each donor, and peripheral blood mononuclear cells were used for TCR beta sequencing. The Qiagen DNeasy Blood Extraction Kit was used to extract genomic DNA from the blood cell samples. The chain employs TRBV11-2 and TRBJ2-1, and 11 bases in between align with TRBD1. This receptor was obtained from a man aged 45-65 years in good health and CMV-seropositive. Material for sequencing was PBMCs. Read as DNA, the sequence is TGTGCCAGCAGCCCCGGGACAGGGGGGTTTGAGCAGTTCTTC. It specifies CASSPGTGGFEQFF.